The present entry profiles one T cell receptor (beta chain) with its context. Its antigen is currently unknown. This sample stems from a study of response to subunit inactivated influenza vaccine. Whole-study findings and limits: Authors suggested each seasonal influenza vaccination recruits few new T cells.

TCRdb independently ran MiXCR on the RT-PCR reads; one entry per CDR3 protein. In the table there are 450,000 to 600,000 distinct CDR3 sequences, less than 10% of which are singletons. The CDR3 loop spans 17 amino acids. V was pared by 0 bases and J by 0 bases, with 12 bases between. Germline CDR1 LNHNV, CDR2 YYDKDF (reference sequence). The chain employs TRBV15 and TRBJ2-1; the D gene is possibly TRBD2 (5 bases). The source is a man between 50 and 69 years old who received an inactivated influenza vaccine. The sample was PBMCs from blood, taken less than 25 months after vaccination. CDR3 in DNA: TGTGCCACCAGCAGAGATGGTTGGGAGTTCTCCTACAATGAGCAGTTCTTC. It yields the protein CATSRDGWEFSYNEQFF.